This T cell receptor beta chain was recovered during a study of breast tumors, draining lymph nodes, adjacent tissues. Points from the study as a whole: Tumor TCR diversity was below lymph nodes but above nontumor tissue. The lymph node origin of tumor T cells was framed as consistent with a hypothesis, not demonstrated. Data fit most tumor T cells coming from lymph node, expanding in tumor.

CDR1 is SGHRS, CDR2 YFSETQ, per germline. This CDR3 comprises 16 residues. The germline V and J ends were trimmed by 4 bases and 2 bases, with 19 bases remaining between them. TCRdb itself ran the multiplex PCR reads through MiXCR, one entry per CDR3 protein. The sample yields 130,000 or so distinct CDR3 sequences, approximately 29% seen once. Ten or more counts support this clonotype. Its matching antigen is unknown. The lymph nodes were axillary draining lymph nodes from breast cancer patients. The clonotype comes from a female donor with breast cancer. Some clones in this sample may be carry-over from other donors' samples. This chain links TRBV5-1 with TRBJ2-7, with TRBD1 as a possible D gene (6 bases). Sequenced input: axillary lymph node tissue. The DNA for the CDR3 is TGCGCCAGCAGCCCTCATGACAGGTCAGTAACCTACGAGCAGTACTTC. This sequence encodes CASSPHDRSVTYEQYF.